What follows are 29 T cell receptor beta chains derived from one specimen sequenced in a study of CD8+ T cells in alopecia areata. Reverse transcription of extracted RNA yielded cDNA, which provided the sequencing template. The repertoire was sequenced with immunoSEQ multiplex PCR; TCRdb's copy has only in-frame clones and lacks some. This sample has under 200,000 clones, with less than 70% found just once. Treatment reported: oral pan-JAK inhibitor, 5-10 mg twice daily. The sequencing here drew on CD4+ T cells sorted from blood, taken at week 24, from a patient treated with tofacitinib. The receptor set was obtained from a human donor with alopecia areata.

The chain links TRBV30 to TRBJ1-6; no reliable D call. V lost 0 bases and J 6 bases, leaving 12 bases between the germline ends. The CDR3 spans 15 residues. Germline values: CDR1 GTSNPN, CDR2 SVGIG (reference sequence). DNA for the CDR3: TGTGCCTGGAGTGTCGCCGGGATCCCTAATTCACCCCTCCACTTT. Translated: CAWSVAGIPNSPLHF.

V usage is TRBV29-1 and J usage is TRBJ1-5; TRBD1 agrees at 7 bases. The trim removed 4 bases at V and 2 bases at J, leaving 5 bases unmatched. The CDR3 contains 14 residues. Looked up from germline, CDR1 is SQVTM and CDR2 is ANQGSEA. CDR3 DNA: TGCAGCGTTGCAACAGGGGCAGGCAATCAGCCCCAGCATTTT. Its translation: CSVATGAGNQPQHF.

The chain carries TRBV18 and TRBJ2-5; the D gene is possibly TRBD2 (5 bases). The V gene's germline CDR1 is KGHSH and CDR2 LQKENI. The CDR3 is made up of 15 amino acids. The V end was cut by 5 bases, the J end by 1 base, with 14 bases between. The CDR3 sequence is CASSTELGPQETQYF. The CDR3 DNA sequence: TGTGCCAGCTCAACCGAACTAGGCCCCCAAGAGACCCAGTACTTC. Full variable domain (missing parts from reference TRBV18 and TRBJ2-5): NAGVMQNPRHLVRRRGQEARLRCSPMKGHSHVYWYRQLPEEGLKFMVYLQKENIIDESGMPKERFSAEFPKEGPSILRIQQVVRGDSAAYFCASSTELGPQETQYFGPGTRLLVL.

The chain combines TRBV21-1 with TRBJ2-5; TRBD1, the table's D call, was not compared with the DNA. TRBV21-1 is an annotated pseudogene. The CDR3 totals 14 residues. CDR3 in DNA: TGTGCCAGCAGCAGGGACAGGGAGCAAGAGACCCAGTACTTC. It encodes CASSRDREQETQYF.

The V call is TRBV4-1, the J call TRBJ1-6; D is uncertain. Trimming left V 1 base short and J 6 bases short, with 10 bases between. Germline values: CDR1 MGHRA, CDR2 YSYEKL. CDR3 length: 15 amino acids. DNA of the CDR3: TGCGCCAGCAGCCAAGCCGGGTTGGGTAATTCACCCCTCCACTTT. Residues: CASSQAGLGNSPLHF.

This clone was seen only a few times. The chain combines TRBV12-5 with TRBJ2-7; possible D gene TRBD2, 6 bases. The germline V gene has CDR1 LGHNT and CDR2 FRNRAP. Trimming cost V 7 bases and J 4 bases, with 17 bases left between them. This CDR3 is built from 14 residues. The CDR3 region has the DNA TGTGCTAGTGCCCCGGTGGCGGGGTTGTACGAGCAGTACTTC. This encodes CASAPVAGLYEQYF.

The gene calls are TRBV29-1 and TRBJ1-1; no definite D call. Germline V gene data show CDR1 as SQVTM and CDR2 as ANQGSEA. This CDR3 has 12 amino acids. V was clipped by 8 bases and J by 0 bases, with 10 bases between them. The CDR3 spells CSTGNMNTEAFF. The CDR3 coding sequence is TGCAGCACGGGGAACATGAACACTGAAGCTTTCTTT. The whole variable domain, remainder taken from reference TRBV29-1 and TRBJ1-1, is SAVISQKPSRDICQRGTSLTIQCQVDSQVTMMFWYRQQPGQSLTLIATANQGSEATYESGFVIDKFPISRPNLTFSTLTVSNMSPEDSSIYLCSTGNMNTEAFFGQGTRLTVV.

V gene TRBV4-1 combines with J gene TRBJ2-1; D perhaps matches TRBD2 (5 bases). The CDR3 has 16 amino acids. Trimming removed 4 bases at V and 4 bases at J, with 17 bases between. Germline V lookup: CDR1 MGHRA, CDR2 YSYEKL. As DNA, the CDR3 is TGCGCCAGCAGCCCGGGGAAGGGTGGGCGTTACAATGAGCAGTTCTTC. Translated, it gives CASSPGKGGRYNEQFF.

This clone was detected only once. The chain has TRBV29-1 and TRBJ2-5, with 10 bases matching TRBD2. Germline V lookup: CDR1 SQVTM, CDR2 ANQGSEA. The CDR3 is 16 amino acids. V was clipped by 7 bases and J by 7 bases; unmatched bases: 18. As DNA, the CDR3 is TGCAGCGCCGAGGGGGCTAGCGGGGGAGCCGCGGGGACCCAGTACTTC. This translates into CSAEGASGGAAGTQYF.

The chain uses TRBV12-5 and TRBJ2-3, with a possible D match to TRBD2 (5 bases). CDR1 is LGHNT, CDR2 FRNRAP, per germline. V was cut by 4 bases and J by 0 bases, with 11 bases left in between. This CDR3 is built from 15 residues. CDR3 nucleotides: TGTGCTAGTGGTTCCCGGACTTCTAGCACAGATACGCAGTATTTT. Translation: CASGSRTSSTDTQYF.

V usage is TRBV19 and J usage is TRBJ2-7; the D is unclear. The CDR3 is 12 amino acids. Germline CDR1 reads LNHDA; CDR2 reads SQIVND (reference sequence). V lost 8 bases and J 6 bases, leaving 14 bases between the germline ends. The CDR3 spells CASSGLLGEQYF. The CDR3 bases are TGTGCCAGTTCCGGGCTGCTTGGCGAGCAGTACTTC.

CDR3 amino acids: CASRGGGSGANVLTF. CDR3 sequence (DNA): TGTGCCAGCAGGGGCGGGGGCTCTGGGGCCAACGTCCTGACTTTC. The V gene is TRBV5-4, the J gene TRBJ2-6; 7 nucleotides match TRBD2. The germline gives CDR1 SGHNT, CDR2 YYREEE (reference sequence). After removal of 5 bases from V and 0 bases from J, the junction contained 2 bases not matched to a gene. This CDR3 is 15 amino acids long. Variable domain in full (rest from reference TRBV5-4 and TRBJ2-6): ETGVTQSPTHLIKTRGQQVTLRCSSQSGHNTVSWYQQALGQGPQFIFQYYREEENGRGNFPPRFSGLQFPNYSSELNVNALELDDSALYLCASRGGGSGANVLTFGAGSRLTVL.

CDR3 amino acids: CASRGQYNEQFF. CDR3 bases: TGCGCCAGCCGAGGACAGTACAATGAGCAGTTCTTC. The chain combines TRBV5-1 with TRBJ2-1; maybe TRBD1 (6 bases). In germline, CDR1 is SGHRS, CDR2 YFSETQ. The V and J ends lost 7 bases and 4 bases respectively, with 9 bases between them. This CDR3 spans 12 amino acids.

This chain connects TRBV4-1 to TRBJ1-2; D is ambiguous. V lost 1 base to trimming and J lost 4 bases, with 10 bases between them. Germline CDR1 and CDR2: MGHRA and YSYEKL. The CDR3 spans 14 residues. CDR3 sequence reads: CASSQVQSSYGYTF. The DNA for the CDR3 is TGCGCCAGCAGCCAAGTGCAGTCTTCCTATGGCTACACCTTC.

This chain joins TRBV25-1 and TRBJ2-7; no clear D gene. CDR1 is MGHDK, CDR2 SYGVNS, per germline. The CDR3 has 13 amino acids. V was trimmed by 5 bases and J by 4 bases, leaving 12 bases between them. Here the CDR3 reads CASSQIWRYEQYF. The DNA of the CDR3 is TGTGCCAGCAGTCAGATCTGGCGTTACGAGCAGTACTTC.

This rearrangement joins TRBV7-9 to TRBJ2-5; 10 bases match TRBD1. This CDR3 has 14 residues. V was clipped by 5 bases and J by 5 bases; unmatched bases: 5. CDR1 is SEHNR, CDR2 FQNEAQ, per germline (reference sequence). The CDR3 DNA follows: TGTGCCAGCAGCCCCCTGGGACAGGGGGAGACCCAGTACTTC. Residues: CASSPLGQGETQYF.

The chain links TRBV29-1 to TRBJ1-2, with D possibly matching TRBD1 (5 bases). CDR3 length equals 14 residues. Germline assignment: CDR1 SQVTM and CDR2 ANQGSEA. Trimming removed 7 bases from V and 0 bases from J, with 15 bases in between. CDR3 region: CSAVRDGSNYGYTF. The CDR3 DNA reads as TGCAGCGCGGTCAGGGACGGGTCTAACTATGGCTACACCTTC. Full variable domain (outside the CDR3, taken from reference TRBV29-1 and TRBJ1-2): SAVISQKPSRDICQRGTSLTIQCQVDSQVTMMFWYRQQPGQSLTLIATANQGSEATYESGFVIDKFPISRPNLTFSTLTVSNMSPEDSSIYLCSAVRDGSNYGYTFGSGTRLTVV.

The rearrangement links TRBV9 to TRBJ1-2; D might be TRBD1 (5 bases). From germline, CDR1 is SGDLS and CDR2 YYNGEE. The CDR3 spans 15 residues. The V and J ends lost 3 bases and 1 base respectively, with 13 bases between them. CDR3 region: CASSASFRVNYGYTF. Here the CDR3 DNA reads TGTGCCAGCAGCGCTTCGTTCAGGGTTAACTATGGCTACACCTTC.

J is TRBJ2-4 and V is TRBV11-2; 9 bases map to TRBD2. Germline V gene data show CDR1 as SGHAT and CDR2 as FQNNGV. Trimming cost V 2 bases and J 0 bases; bases outside gene matches: 11. The CDR3 runs to 19 residues. In nucleotides, the CDR3 is TGTGCCAGCAGCTTAAACTGGCTAGCGGGGAGGCTAGCCAAAAACATTCAGTACTTC. As protein: CASSLNWLAGRLAKNIQYF.

This clone was detected only a few times. The chain uses TRBV30 and TRBJ2-7; a weak D match, TRBD1 (6 bases). V gave up 1 base and J gave up 0 bases, with 10 bases separating them. Per germline, CDR1 GTSNPN and CDR2 SVGIG (reference sequence). CDR3 size: 14 residues. The CDR3 spells CAWSAGQSSYEQYF. The CDR3 DNA reads as TGTGCCTGGAGTGCAGGACAGTCCTCCTACGAGCAGTACTTC. Using reference TRBV30 and TRBJ2-7 for the parts outside the CDR3, the full variable domain is SQTIHQWPATLVQPVGSPLSLECTVEGTSNPNLYWYRQAAGRGLQLLFYSVGIGQISSEVPQNLSASRPQDRQFILSSKKLLLSDSGFYLCAWSAGQSSYEQYFGPGTRLTVT.

This clone was detected once. This chain links TRBV2 with TRBJ1-1, with no clear D. The ends were cut back, 4 bases at V and 0 bases at J, with 6 bases in the middle. CDR3 length: 13 amino acids. In germline, CDR1 is SNHLY, CDR2 FYNNEI. The DNA for the CDR3 is TGTGCCAGCAGTGGGGAAATGAACACTGAAGCTTTCTTT. Amino acid sequence: CASSGEMNTEAFF.

This clone was seen ten or more times. Other DNA sequences in the same sample also yield this CDR3. This rearrangement joins TRBV5-6 to TRBJ1-2; D is uncertain. Germline V gene data show CDR1 as SGHDT and CDR2 as YYEEEE. CDR3 size: 13 residues. The germline V and J ends were trimmed by 3 bases and 3 bases, with 9 bases remaining between them. The CDR3 protein is CASSSQAHYGYTF. CDR3 bases: TGTGCCAGCAGCTCCCAAGCGCACTATGGCTACACCTTC.

This clone was seen more than once but under ten times. The chain joins TRBV10-3 to TRBJ1-1; D remains unclear. The CDR3 sequence is 12 residues long. Germline CDR1 is ENHRY and CDR2 is SYGVKD. Between the trimmed V and J ends, which lost 10 bases and 2 bases, there was a span of 11 bases. The CDR3 is CATTDLNTEAFF. The DNA for the CDR3 is TGTGCCACCACCGACCTTAACACTGAAGCTTTCTTT.

This clone has more than one count but fewer than ten. The rearrangement joins TRBV30 to TRBJ1-5; D is unclear. Germline-derived CDR1 and CDR2 are GTSNPN and SVGIG (reference sequence). The CDR3 is 13 residues long. V lost 2 bases to trimming and J lost 3 bases, with 8 bases between them. The CDR3 sequence is CAWSRADNQPQHF. As DNA, the CDR3 is TGTGCCTGGAGTCGGGCAGACAATCAGCCCCAGCATTTT. Variable domain in full (rest from reference TRBV30 and TRBJ1-5): SQTIHQWPATLVQPVGSPLSLECTVEGTSNPNLYWYRQAAGRGLQLLFYSVGIGQISSEVPQNLSASRPQDRQFILSSKKLLLSDSGFYLCAWSRADNQPQHFGDGTRLSIL.

The chain has TRBV4-1 and TRBJ2-6, with TRBD1 identical over 7 bases. Trimming at V came to 4 bases and at J to 0 bases, leaving 3 bases not matched to a gene. This CDR3 comprises 16 residues. Germline V CDR1 and CDR2: MGHRA, YSYEKL. CDR3 region: CASSLGQSSGANVLTF. DNA of the CDR3: TGCGCCAGCAGCCTGGGACAGAGCTCTGGGGCCAACGTCCTGACTTTC.

This clone has just a few counts. The chain couples TRBV9 to TRBJ1-5; a weak D match, TRBD1 (6 bases). The CDR3 sequence is 15 residues long. In germline, CDR1 is SGDLS, CDR2 YYNGEE. Trimming cost V 4 bases and J 3 bases, with 14 bases left between them. CDR3 region: CASSTGSQANQPQHF. The CDR3 DNA is TGTGCCAGCAGCACAGGGTCCCAGGCCAATCAGCCCCAGCATTTT.

This sequence joins TRBV27 and TRBJ1-6; a weak D match, TRBD1 (6 bases). Germline CDR1 is MNHEY and CDR2 is SMNVEV (reference sequence). Between the trimmed V and J ends, which lost 7 bases and 9 bases, there was a span of 19 bases. The CDR3 spans 15 residues. The CDR3 sequence: CASTSAGTRTSPLHF. CDR3 sequence (DNA): TGTGCCAGCACCAGCGCCGGGACAAGAACTTCACCCCTCCACTTT.

The rearrangement joins TRBV11-2 to TRBJ1-1, with D possibly matching TRBD1 (5 bases). In germline, CDR1 is SGHAT, CDR2 FQNNGV. The CDR3 runs to 13 residues. V was pared by 2 bases and J by 10 bases, with 14 bases between. The CDR3 sequence: CASSLLSGEVAFF. The CDR3, as DNA: TGTGCCAGCAGCTTATTATCGGGGGAGGTAGCTTTCTTT. The entire variable domain, with the rest obtained from reference TRBV11-2 and TRBJ1-1, is as follows: EAGVAQSPRYKIIEKRQSVAFWCNPISGHATLYWYQQILGQGPKLLIQFQNNGVVDDSQLPKDRFSAERLKGVDSTLKIQPAKLEDSAVYLCASSLLSGEVAFFGQGTRLTVV.

This rearrangement joins TRBV30 to TRBJ1-1; 8 bases are a match to TRBD1. V shed 5 bases and J 7 bases; nucleotides not matched to a gene: 9. The germline CDR1 and CDR2 sequences are GTSNPN and SVGIG (reference sequence). There are 13 residues in the CDR3. CDR3 sequence reads: CAWSIRDRGEAFF. CDR3 bases: TGTGCCTGGTCAATCCGAGACAGGGGTGAAGCTTTCTTT.